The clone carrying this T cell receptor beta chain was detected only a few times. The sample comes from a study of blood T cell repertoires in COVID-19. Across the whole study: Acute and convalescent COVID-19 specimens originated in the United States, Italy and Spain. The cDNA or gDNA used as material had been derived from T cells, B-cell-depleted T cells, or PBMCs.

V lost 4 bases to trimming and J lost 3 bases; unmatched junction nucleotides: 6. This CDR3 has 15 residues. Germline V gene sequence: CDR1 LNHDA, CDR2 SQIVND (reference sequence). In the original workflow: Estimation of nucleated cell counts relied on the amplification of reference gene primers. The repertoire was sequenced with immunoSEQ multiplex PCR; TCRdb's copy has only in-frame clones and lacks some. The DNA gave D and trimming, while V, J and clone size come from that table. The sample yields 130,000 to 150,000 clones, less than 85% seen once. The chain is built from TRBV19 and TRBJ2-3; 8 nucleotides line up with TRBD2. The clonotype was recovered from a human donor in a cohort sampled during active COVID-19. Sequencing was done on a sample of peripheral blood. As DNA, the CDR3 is TGTGCCAGTAGTAAAATGGCGGGGGGAACAGATACGCAGTATTTT. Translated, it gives CASSKMAGGTDTQYF. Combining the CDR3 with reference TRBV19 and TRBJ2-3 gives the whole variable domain DGGITQSPKYLFRKEGQNVTLSCEQNLNHDAMYWYRQDPGQGLRLIYYSQIVNDFQKGDIAEGYSVSREKKESFPLTVTSAQKNPTAFYLCASSKMAGGTDTQYFGPGTRLTVL.